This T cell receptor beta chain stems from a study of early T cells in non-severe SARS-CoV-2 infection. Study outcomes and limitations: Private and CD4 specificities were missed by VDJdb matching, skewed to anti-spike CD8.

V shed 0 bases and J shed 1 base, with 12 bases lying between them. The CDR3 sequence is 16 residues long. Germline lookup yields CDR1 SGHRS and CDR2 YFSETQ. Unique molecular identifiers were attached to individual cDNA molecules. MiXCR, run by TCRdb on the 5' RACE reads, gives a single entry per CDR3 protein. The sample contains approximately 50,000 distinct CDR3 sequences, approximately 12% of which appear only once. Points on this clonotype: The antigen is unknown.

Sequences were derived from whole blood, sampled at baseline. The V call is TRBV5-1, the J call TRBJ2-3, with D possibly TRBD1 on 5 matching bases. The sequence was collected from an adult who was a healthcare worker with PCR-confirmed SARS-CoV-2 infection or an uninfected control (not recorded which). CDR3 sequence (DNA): TGCGCCAGCAGCTTGGCTGGGCAGGGCGGCACAGATACGCAGTATTTT. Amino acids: CASSLAGQGGTDTQYF.